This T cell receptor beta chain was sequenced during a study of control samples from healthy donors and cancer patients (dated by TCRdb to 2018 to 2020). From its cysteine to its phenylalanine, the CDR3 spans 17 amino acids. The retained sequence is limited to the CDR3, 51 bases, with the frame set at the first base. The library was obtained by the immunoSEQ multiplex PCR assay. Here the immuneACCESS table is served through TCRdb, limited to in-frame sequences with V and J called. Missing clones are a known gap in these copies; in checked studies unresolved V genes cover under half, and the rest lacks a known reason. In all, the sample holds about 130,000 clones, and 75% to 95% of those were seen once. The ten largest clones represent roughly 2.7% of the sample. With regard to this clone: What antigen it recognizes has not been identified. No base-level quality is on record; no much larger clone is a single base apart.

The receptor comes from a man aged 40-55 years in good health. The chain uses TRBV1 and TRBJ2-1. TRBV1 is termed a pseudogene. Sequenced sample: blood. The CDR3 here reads CTSSQGPGPSSYNEQFF. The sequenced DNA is TGCACCAGCAGCCAAGGGCCGGGGCCGAGCTCCTACAATGAGCAGTTCTTC.